Listed below are T cell receptor beta chains from one sample, sequenced in a study of T-cell memory formation after mild COVID-19. TCRdb ran MiXCR on the 5' RACE reads and lists one entry per CDR3 protein. The data hold approximately 350,000 distinct CDR3 sequences, with 13% observed a single time. Sequencing was carried out using PBMCs or a T cell subset sorted from them (not recorded which). The receptors derive from a man aged 18 to 29 who had mild COVID-19 (a few samples of this study predate the infection). Cell type and time point are not known. Both conserved end residues are part of each CDR3. Fields, in order: D gene, J gene, clone size, V gene, CDR3 DNA, CDR3 protein. The D gene is left open where the match is weak. Expanded clones are given a class, and other clones once, few, many or no size at all.

- | TRBJ2-2 | - | TRBV20-1 | TGCAGTGCTAACCAGGGTAACACCGGGGAGCTGTTTTTT | CSANQGNTGELFF
TRBD1 | TRBJ2-3 | - | TRBV11-2 | TGTGCCAGCAGCTTGGGGGACAGTTACACAGATACGCAGTATTTT | CASSLGDSYTDTQYF
- | TRBJ1-2 | - | TRBV10-3 | TGTGCCATCAGTGAAAACCGGGAGCATGGCTACACCTTC | CAISENREHGYTF
- | TRBJ2-3 | - | TRBV20-1 | TGCAGTGCTAGATCTCCGTCCCCATCGCGTAGCACAGATACGCAGTATTTT | CSARSPSPSRSTDTQYF
- | TRBJ2-7 | many | TRBV7-7 | TGTGCCAGCAGCTTATCGAGCTCCTACGAGCAGTACTTC | CASSLSSSYEQYF
- | TRBJ2-2 | few | TRBV7-2 | TGTGCCAGCAACTTACCGGGTTACACCGGGGAGCTGTTTTTT | CASNLPGYTGELFF
- | TRBJ2-2 | few | TRBV30 | TGTGCCTGGAGCACTCCAACCGGGGAGCTGTTTTTT | CAWSTPTGELFF
TRBD1 | TRBJ2-3 | - | TRBV27 | TGTGCCAGCAGTTTATCGGACAGGGGAACAGATACGCAGTATTTT | CASSLSDRGTDTQYF
- | TRBJ2-7 | few | TRBV5-1 | TGCGCCAGCAGCTTGATAGGACTGACCTACGAGCAGTACTTC | CASSLIGLTYEQYF
- | TRBJ2-2 | few | TRBV11-1 | TGTGCCAGCGTGTGGGACGGACGTAACACCGGGGAGCTGTTTTTT | CASVWDGRNTGELFF
- | TRBJ2-1 | few | TRBV12-3/TRBV12-4 | TGTGCCAGCAGTTTAGCAGGGGCGCGAGGCAATGAGCAGTTCTTC | CASSLAGARGNEQFF
TRBD2 | TRBJ2-5 | once | TRBV20-1 | TGCAGTGCTGGGAGGGGCCGTGGAGAGACCCAGTACTTC | CSAGRGRGETQYF
- | TRBJ1-2 | few | TRBV5-6 | TGTGCCAGCAGCTTGGCCGCCGGAGGGATCCATGGCTACACCTTC | CASSLAAGGIHGYTF
- | TRBJ2-5 | few | TRBV2 | TGTGCCAGCGAGGCGGGGGCCACAGGGACCCAGTACTTC | CASEAGATGTQYF
- | TRBJ2-5 | - | TRBV4-1 | TGCGCCAGCAGCCCCCTCCAGGGGTCGCGAGAGACCCAGTACTTC | CASSPLQGSRETQYF
TRBD1 | TRBJ1-2 | - | TRBV4-3 | TGCGCCAGCAGCCAAGACTGGGGACAGGGGGCCTTTGGCTACACCTTC | CASSQDWGQGAFGYTF
TRBD2 | TRBJ2-2 | few | TRBV10-3 | TGTGCCATCAGTGAGTCGGCCGGGGGGGCCGTCACCGGGGAGCTGTTTTTT | CAISESAGGAVTGELFF
- | TRBJ2-3 | - | TRBV7-2 | TGTGCCAGCAGCCCGGGGGGCTGGACAGATACGCAGTATTTT | CASSPGGWTDTQYF
TRBD2 | TRBJ2-1 | - | TRBV4-3 | TGCGCCAGCAGCCACGGGAGGGGGACCGCTTACAATGAGCAGTTCTTC | CASSHGRGTAYNEQFF
TRBD2 | TRBJ2-3 | - | TRBV7-2 | TGTGCCAGCAGCTTCGCGGGGGGCATAGATACGCAGTATTTT | CASSFAGGIDTQYF
- | TRBJ2-2 | - | TRBV3-1 | TGTGCCAGCAGCCGATTAGGAGGGGCGATGGAGCTGTTTTTT | CASSRLGGAMELFF
- | TRBJ1-5 | few | TRBV12-3/TRBV12-4 | TGTGCCAGCAGTTTACGGCGGGGGGACGTGCATCAGCCCCAGCATTTT | CASSLRRGDVHQPQHF
TRBD1 | TRBJ1-1 | many | TRBV12-3/TRBV12-4 | TGTGCCAGCAGCCAAAGGGACAGGGAAGCTTTCTTT | CASSQRDREAFF
- | TRBJ2-3 | many | TRBV6-5 | TGTGCCAGCAGTTACTCGAGGGGGGGAGTCGCAGATACGCAGTATTTT | CASSYSRGGVADTQYF
TRBD2 | TRBJ2-1 | - | TRBV20-1 | TGCAGTGCCTCAGGAGCGGGGGTCGCCACCTACAATGAGCAGTTCTTC | CSASGAGVATYNEQFF
TRBD1 | TRBJ1-1 | - | TRBV5-1 | TGCGCCAGCAGCTTGGTGCCGACAGGGGGCACTGAAGCTTTCTTT | CASSLVPTGGTEAFF
- | TRBJ2-3 | few | TRBV7-9 | TGTGCCAGCAGCTTAGTGTCTTCAGGGTCTTTCCCAGATACGCAGTATTTT | CASSLVSSGSFPDTQYF
- | TRBJ1-2 | few | TRBV7-2 | TGTGCCAGCAGCTTGGACGGAGCATATGGTTACACCTTC | CASSLDGAYGYTF
- | TRBJ2-3 | - | TRBV27 | TGTGCCAGCAGTGACGGGACATTGAGCACAGATACGCAGTATTTT | CASSDGTLSTDTQYF
- | TRBJ2-2 | - | TRBV5-5 | TGTGCCAGCAGCTTGATGCAGGGAAGGATCGGGGAGCTGTTTTTT | CASSLMQGRIGELFF
- | TRBJ2-3 | many | TRBV12-3/TRBV12-4 | TGTGCCAGCACCATAGTGGGTACGCAGTATTTT | CASTIVGTQYF
- | TRBJ2-5 | many | TRBV5-1 | TGCGCCAGCAGCTTAATAGGAGAGACCCAGTACTTC | CASSLIGETQYF
- | TRBJ1-1 | - | TRBV6-5 | TGTGCCAGCACTACCCGCTGGGTCCGCACTGAAGCTTTCTTT | CASTTRWVRTEAFF
TRBD2 | TRBJ2-5 | many | TRBV5-1 | TGCGCCAGCACCCTTAGCGGGGGGGGACGAGAGACCCAGTACTTC | CASTLSGGGRETQYF
TRBD2 | TRBJ2-1 | - | TRBV7-9 | TGTGCCAGCATGAGCCCGGGACTACCAACATCTAATGAGCAGTTCTTC | CASMSPGLPTSNEQFF
- | TRBJ2-1 | many | TRBV3-1 | TGTGCCAGCAGCCATGGTAACTACAATGAGCAGTTCTTC | CASSHGNYNEQFF
- | TRBJ2-5 | - | TRBV4-1 | TGCGCCAGCAGCCAAGTTTCCGTAGGGGCGAAGACCCAGTACTTC | CASSQVSVGAKTQYF
- | TRBJ1-2 | few | TRBV6-2/TRBV6-3 | TGTGCCAGCAGACCAAATGGCTATGGCTACACCTTC | CASRPNGYGYTF
TRBD1 | TRBJ2-7 | few | TRBV4-3 | TGCGCCAGCAGCCAAGAGATACGGGACAGATTCGAGCAGTACTTC | CASSQEIRDRFEQYF